One and the same sample provided the 9 T cell receptor beta chains below, sequenced in a study of molecular identifiers for immune sequencing clone quantification. TCRdb re-called the PCR reads with MiXCR, one entry per CDR3 protein. The sample has hundreds of thousands of distinct CDR3 sequences, over 20% seen once. The specimen was naive CD8+ T cells from blood, with Jurkat cell RNA spiked in. The subset is: FACS-sorted CD8+CD4-CCR7+CD45RA+ naive T cells. The receptors here all came from a human donor in good health. Some libraries in this study had Jurkat cell RNA spiked in.

The chain joins TRBV7-8 to TRBJ2-2, with D possibly being TRBD1 or TRBD2 (5 bases each). Germline V gives CDR1 SGHVS, CDR2 FQNEAQ. V lost 1 base and J 3 bases, leaving 15 bases between the germline ends. The CDR3 is 17 amino acids. CDR3 nucleotide sequence: TGTGCCAGCAGCTTAGTGGGACCCATCGGGTACACCGGGGAGCTGTTTTTT. Its translation: CASSLVGPIGYTGELFF.

The chain joins TRBV6-2 or TRBV6-3 to TRBJ1-1; D is uncertain. Looked up from germline, CDR1 is MNHEY and CDR2 is SVGEGT. The CDR3 has 13 residues. V lost 7 bases to trimming and J lost 6 bases, with 15 bases between them. Here the CDR3 DNA reads TGTGCCAGCACCGTATCGGGTTGGGCTGAAGCTTTCTTT. This translates into CASTVSGWAEAFF.

The sample holds many counts of this clonotype. The chain links TRBV20-1 to TRBJ2-7; TRBD2 aligns across 7 bases. CDR3 length: 12 residues. CDR1 and CDR2 (germline): DFQATT, SNEGSKA (reference sequence). The CDR3, as DNA: TGCAGGCGGCGGGAGATATCCTACGAGCAGTACTTC. Translation: CRRREISYEQYF.

The sample holds many counts of this clonotype. This chain uses TRBV4-3 with TRBJ2-2; D possibly matches TRBD1 or TRBD2 (5 bases each). Trimming shortened V by 0 bases and J by 7 bases, and 12 bases separated the two germline ends. Germline V gene lookup returns CDR1 LGHNA and CDR2 YSLEER. The CDR3 loop spans 15 amino acids. The CDR3 bases are TGCGCCAGCAGCCAAGACAGGTTTGGGGGCGGGGAGCTGTTTTTT. Amino acid sequence: CASSQDRFGGGELFF.

At least ten counts were recorded for this clonotype. The J gene is TRBJ2-7, the V gene TRBV5-5, with D tentatively TRBD1 or TRBD2 (5 bases each). Trimming shortened V by 3 bases and J by 4 bases, and 14 bases separated the two germline ends. The CDR3 covers 14 residues. CDR1 is SGHKS, CDR2 YYEKEE, per germline (reference sequence). Here the CDR3 DNA reads TGTGCCAGCAGCTCCTACACGGGGACGTACGAGCAGTACTTC. It encodes CASSSYTGTYEQYF.

This clonotype was seen a few times. V usage is TRBV12-3 or TRBV12-4 and J usage is TRBJ1-4; 7 nucleotides line up with TRBD1. The CDR3 has 15 amino acids. The trim removed 5 bases at V and 4 bases at J, leaving 7 bases unmatched. CDR3 sequence reads: CASSAGGSGNEKLFF. In DNA form, the CDR3 reads TGTGCCAGCAGTGCAGGGGGTAGTGGTAATGAAAAACTGTTTTTT.

This clonotype has ten or more counts. This chain connects TRBV2 to TRBJ2-1; possible D gene TRBD2, 6 bases. V was pared by 8 bases and J by 7 bases, with 9 bases between. The CDR3 runs to 11 residues. Germline V gene lookup returns CDR1 SNHLY and CDR2 FYNNEI. The CDR3 sequence is CASGLANEQFF. DNA for the CDR3: TGTGCCAGCGGCCTAGCGAATGAGCAGTTCTTC.

The rearrangement links TRBV3-2 to TRBJ2-4. TRBV3-2 is a pseudogene. The CDR3 consists of 17 residues. The CDR3 loop is CASSQDVCWVAKNIQYF. The CDR3 bases are TGTGCCAGCAGCCAAGATGTGTGTTGGGTAGCCAAAAACATTCAGTACTTC.

This clonotype was seen repeatedly, ten times or more. CDR3 DNA sequence: TGTGCCAGCAGGACTGGCTCAGGGACCCAGTACTTC. Translation: CASRTGSGTQYF. The V and J genes are TRBV7-9 and TRBJ2-5; no firm D call. The CDR3 loop spans 12 amino acids. Germline CDR1 and CDR2: SEHNR and FQNEAQ (reference sequence). Trimming removed 6 bases at V and 7 bases at J, with 12 bases between.